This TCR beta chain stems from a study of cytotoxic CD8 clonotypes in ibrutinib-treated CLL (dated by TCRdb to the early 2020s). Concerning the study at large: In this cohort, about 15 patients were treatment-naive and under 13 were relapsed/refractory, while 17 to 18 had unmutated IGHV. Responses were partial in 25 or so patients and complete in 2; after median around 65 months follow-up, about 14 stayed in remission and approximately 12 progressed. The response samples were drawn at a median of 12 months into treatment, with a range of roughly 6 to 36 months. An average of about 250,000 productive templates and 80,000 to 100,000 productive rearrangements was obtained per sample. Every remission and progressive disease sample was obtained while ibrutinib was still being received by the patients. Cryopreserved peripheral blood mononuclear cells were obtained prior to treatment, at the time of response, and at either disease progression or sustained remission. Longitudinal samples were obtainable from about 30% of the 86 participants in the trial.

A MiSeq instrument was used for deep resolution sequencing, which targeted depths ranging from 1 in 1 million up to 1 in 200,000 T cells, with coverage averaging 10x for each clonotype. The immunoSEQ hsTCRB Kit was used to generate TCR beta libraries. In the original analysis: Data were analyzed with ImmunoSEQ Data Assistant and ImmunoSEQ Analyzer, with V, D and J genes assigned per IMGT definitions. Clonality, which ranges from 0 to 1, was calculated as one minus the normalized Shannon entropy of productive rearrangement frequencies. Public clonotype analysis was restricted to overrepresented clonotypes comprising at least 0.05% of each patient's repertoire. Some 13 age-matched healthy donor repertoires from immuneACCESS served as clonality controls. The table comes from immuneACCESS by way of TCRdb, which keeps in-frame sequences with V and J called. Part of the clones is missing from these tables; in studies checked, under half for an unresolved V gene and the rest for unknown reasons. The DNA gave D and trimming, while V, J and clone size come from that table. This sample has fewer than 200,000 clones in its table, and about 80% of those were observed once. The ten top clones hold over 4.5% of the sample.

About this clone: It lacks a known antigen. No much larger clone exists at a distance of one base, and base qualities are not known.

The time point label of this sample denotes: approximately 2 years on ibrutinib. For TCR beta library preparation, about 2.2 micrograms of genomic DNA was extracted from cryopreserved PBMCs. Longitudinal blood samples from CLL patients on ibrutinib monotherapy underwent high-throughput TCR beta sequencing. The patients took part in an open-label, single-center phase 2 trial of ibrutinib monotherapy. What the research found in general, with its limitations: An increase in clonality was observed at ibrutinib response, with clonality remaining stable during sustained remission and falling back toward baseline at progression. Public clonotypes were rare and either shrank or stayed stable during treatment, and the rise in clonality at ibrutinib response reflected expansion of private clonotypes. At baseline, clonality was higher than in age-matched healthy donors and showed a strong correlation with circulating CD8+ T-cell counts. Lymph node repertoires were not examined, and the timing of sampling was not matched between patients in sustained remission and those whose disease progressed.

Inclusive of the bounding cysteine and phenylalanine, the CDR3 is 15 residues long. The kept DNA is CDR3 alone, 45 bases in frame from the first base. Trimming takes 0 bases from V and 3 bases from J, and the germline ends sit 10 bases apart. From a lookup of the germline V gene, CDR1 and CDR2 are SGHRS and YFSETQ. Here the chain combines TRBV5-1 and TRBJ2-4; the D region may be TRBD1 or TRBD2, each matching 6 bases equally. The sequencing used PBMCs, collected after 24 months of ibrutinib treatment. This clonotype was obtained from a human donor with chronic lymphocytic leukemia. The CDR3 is CASSLGEGGKNIQYF. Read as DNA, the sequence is TGCGCCAGCAGCTTGGGCGAGGGGGGCAAAAACATTCAGTACTTC.